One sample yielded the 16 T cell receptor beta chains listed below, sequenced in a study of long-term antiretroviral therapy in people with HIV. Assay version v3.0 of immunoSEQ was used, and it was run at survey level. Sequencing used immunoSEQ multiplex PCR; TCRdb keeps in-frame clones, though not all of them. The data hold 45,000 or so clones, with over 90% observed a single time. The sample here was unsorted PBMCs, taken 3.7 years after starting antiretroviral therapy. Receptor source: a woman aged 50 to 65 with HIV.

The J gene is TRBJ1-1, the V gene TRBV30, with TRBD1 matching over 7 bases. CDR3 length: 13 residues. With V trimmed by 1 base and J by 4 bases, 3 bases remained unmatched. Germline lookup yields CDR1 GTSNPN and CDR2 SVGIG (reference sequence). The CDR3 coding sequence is TGTGCCTGGAGTGCACAGGGGTCCACTGAAGCTTTCTTT. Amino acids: CAWSAQGSTEAFF.

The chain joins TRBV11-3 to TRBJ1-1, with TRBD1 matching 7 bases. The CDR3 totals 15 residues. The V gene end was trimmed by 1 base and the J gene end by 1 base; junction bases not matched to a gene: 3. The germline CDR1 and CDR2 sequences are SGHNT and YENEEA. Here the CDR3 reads CASSLGGTANTEAFF. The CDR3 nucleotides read TGTGCCAGCAGCTTAGGCGGGACAGCGAACACTGAAGCTTTCTTT.

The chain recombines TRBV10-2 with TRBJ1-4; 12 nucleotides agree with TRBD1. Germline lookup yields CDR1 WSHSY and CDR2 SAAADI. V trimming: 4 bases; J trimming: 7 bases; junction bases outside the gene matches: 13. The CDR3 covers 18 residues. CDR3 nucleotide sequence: TGCGCCAGCAGTGCATCCGGGACAGGGGGCTCGGTTAGTGAAAAACTGTTTTTT. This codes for CASSASGTGGSVSEKLFF.

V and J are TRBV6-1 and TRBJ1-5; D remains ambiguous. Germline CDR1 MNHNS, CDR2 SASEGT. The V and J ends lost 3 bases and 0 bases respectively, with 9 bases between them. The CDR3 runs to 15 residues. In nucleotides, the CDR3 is TGTGCCAGCAGTGACGGACCTTATAGCAATCAGCCCCAGCATTTT. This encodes CASSDGPYSNQPQHF.

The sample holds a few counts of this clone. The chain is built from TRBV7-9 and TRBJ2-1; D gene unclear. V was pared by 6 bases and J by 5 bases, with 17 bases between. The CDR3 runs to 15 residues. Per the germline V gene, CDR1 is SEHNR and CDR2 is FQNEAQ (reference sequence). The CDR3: CASSSDAMAHNEQFF. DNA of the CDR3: TGTGCCAGCAGTTCGGATGCCATGGCCCACAATGAGCAGTTCTTC.

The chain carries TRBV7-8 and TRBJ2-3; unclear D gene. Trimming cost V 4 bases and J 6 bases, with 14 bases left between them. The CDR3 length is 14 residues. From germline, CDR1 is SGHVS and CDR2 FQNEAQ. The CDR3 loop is CASSSTLRADTQYF. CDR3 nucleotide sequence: TGTGCCAGCAGCTCCACCTTAAGGGCGGATACGCAGTATTTT.

In DNA, the CDR3 is TGTGCCAGTAGTCCGAGACAGGGCCTTGGCTATGGCTACACCTTC. Translation: CASSPRQGLGYGYTF. The chain couples TRBV19 to TRBJ1-2; 7 bases align to TRBD1. Germline CDR1 LNHDA, CDR2 SQIVND (reference sequence). After removal of 5 bases from V and 4 bases from J, the junction contained 10 bases not matched to a gene. This CDR3 contains 15 residues.

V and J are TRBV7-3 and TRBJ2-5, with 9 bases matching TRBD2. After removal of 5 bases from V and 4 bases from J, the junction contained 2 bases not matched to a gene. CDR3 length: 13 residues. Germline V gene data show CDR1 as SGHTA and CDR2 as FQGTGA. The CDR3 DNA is TGTGCCAGCAGCCGCGGGGGGGGAGAGACCCAGTACTTC. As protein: CASSRGGGETQYF.

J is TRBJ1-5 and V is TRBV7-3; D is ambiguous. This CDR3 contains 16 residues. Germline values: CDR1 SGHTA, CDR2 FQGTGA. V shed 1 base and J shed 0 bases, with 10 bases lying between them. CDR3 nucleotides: TGTGCCAGCAGCTTAAGCAGGCAGGATAGCAATCAGCCCCAGCATTTT. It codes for CASSLSRQDSNQPQHF.

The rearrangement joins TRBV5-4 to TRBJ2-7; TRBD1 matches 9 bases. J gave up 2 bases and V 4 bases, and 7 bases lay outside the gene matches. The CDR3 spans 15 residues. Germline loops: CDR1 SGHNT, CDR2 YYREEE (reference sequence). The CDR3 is CASSKKGDRAYEQYF. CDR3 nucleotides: TGTGCCAGCAGCAAAAAAGGGGACAGGGCCTACGAGCAGTACTTC.

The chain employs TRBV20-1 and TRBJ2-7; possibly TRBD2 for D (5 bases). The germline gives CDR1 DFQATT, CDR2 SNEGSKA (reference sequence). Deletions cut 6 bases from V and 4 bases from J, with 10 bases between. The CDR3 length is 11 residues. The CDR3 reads CSAEGEYEQYF. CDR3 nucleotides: TGCAGTGCCGAGGGAGAATACGAGCAGTACTTC.

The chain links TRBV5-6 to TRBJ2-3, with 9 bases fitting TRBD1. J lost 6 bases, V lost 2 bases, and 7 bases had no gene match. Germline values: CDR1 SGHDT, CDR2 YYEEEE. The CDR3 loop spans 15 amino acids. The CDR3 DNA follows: TGTGCCAGCAGCTTCCCCACAGGGGGCGCGGATACGCAGTATTTT. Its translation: CASSFPTGGADTQYF.

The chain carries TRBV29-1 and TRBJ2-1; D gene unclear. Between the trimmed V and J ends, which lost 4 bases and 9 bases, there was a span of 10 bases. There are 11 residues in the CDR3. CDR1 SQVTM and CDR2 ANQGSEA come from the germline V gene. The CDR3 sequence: CSVGGSVEQFF. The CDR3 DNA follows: TGCAGCGTTGGTGGATCAGTTGAGCAGTTCTTC.

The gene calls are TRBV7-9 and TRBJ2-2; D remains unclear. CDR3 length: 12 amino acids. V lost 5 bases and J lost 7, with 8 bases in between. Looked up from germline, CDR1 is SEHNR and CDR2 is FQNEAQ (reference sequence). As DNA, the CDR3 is TGTGCCAGCAGCCCGGTAGGCGGGGAGCTGTTTTTT. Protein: CASSPVGGELFF. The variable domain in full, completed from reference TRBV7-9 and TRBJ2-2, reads DTGVSQNPRHKITKRGQNVTFRCDPISEHNRLYWYRQTLGQGPEFLTYFQNEAQLEKSRLLSDRFSAERPKGSFSTLEIQRTEQGDSAMYLCASSPVGGELFFGEGSRLTVL.

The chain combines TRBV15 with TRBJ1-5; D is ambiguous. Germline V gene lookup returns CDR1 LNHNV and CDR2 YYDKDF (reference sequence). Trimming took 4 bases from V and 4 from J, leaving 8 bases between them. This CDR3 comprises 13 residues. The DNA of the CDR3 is TGTGCCACCAGCATCAAGAGGAATCAGCCCCAGCATTTT. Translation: CATSIKRNQPQHF. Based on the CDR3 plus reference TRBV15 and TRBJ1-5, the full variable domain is DAMVIQNPRYQVTQFGKPVTLSCSQTLNHNVMYWYQQKSSQAPKLLFHYYDKDFNNEADTPDNFQSRRPNTSFCFLDIRSPGLGDTAMYLCATSIKRNQPQHFGDGTRLSIL.

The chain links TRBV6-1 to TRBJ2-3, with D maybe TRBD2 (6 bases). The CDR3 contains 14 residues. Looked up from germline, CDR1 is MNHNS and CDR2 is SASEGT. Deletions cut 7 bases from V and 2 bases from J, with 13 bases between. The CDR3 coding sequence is TGTGCCAGCACCAAACGGGACTCCACAGATACGCAGTATTTT. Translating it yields CASTKRDSTDTQYF.